This paragraph covers one T cell receptor (beta chain) sequence. Libraries were prepared by immunoSEQ multiplex PCR; TCRdb keeps only in-frame clonotypes and omits some of them. The sample includes around 250,000 clones, 88% of them seen just once. These data originate in a study of blood T cell repertoires in COVID-19. Whole-study context: The origin of the acute and convalescent COVID-19 samples was the United States, Italy and Spain.

This TCR came from a human donor in a cohort sampled during active COVID-19. The specimen sequenced was peripheral blood.

This chain's CDR3 is CATSDGQGSHNEQFF. The CDR3 DNA sequence: TGTGCCACCAGTGATGGGCAGGGTTCCCACAATGAGCAGTTCTTC. This chain uses TRBV24-1 with TRBJ2-1; a weak D match, TRBD1 (5 bases). The V gene lost 3 bases and the J gene lost 5 bases, with 13 bases spanning the gap. There are 15 residues in the CDR3. Germline CDR1 is KGHDR and CDR2 is SFDVKD.